The TCR beta chain under discussion was sequenced for a study of blood T cell repertoires in COVID-19 (dated by TCRdb to the early 2020s). Regarding the study in general: Samples from collaborators originated in the United States, Italy and Spain and spanned both the acute and convalescent phases of COVID-19. Where available, HLA class I and class II types were obtained from metadata supplied by the sample provider rather than from assay-based typing. The dataset comprised deeply sampled blood TCRbeta repertoires from subjects exposed to, actively infected with, or recovered from COVID-19. The repertoires were released in a freely available public database meant as a resource for research on the immune response to SARS-CoV-2. A de-identified subject ID, COVID-19 status, age in years and sex were almost always included in the sample metadata. Samples came from the ongoing ImmuneRACE study (first 160 participants) plus 1,254 subjects from 6 global collaborators. The material from the prospective study consisted of cDNA or gDNA derived from T cells, B-cell-depleted T cells, or PBMCs.

The collaborating institutions used their own protocols to collect whole blood in K2EDTA tubes. For TCRbeta analysis, collaborators shipped samples in one of three forms: frozen whole blood, isolated PBMCs, or DNA extracted from either of those sample types. Remarks on this clone: Its antigen is currently not known. There are no base qualities to consult, and no much larger clone falls within one base.

What the work shows at the level of the full study, not this receptor alone: The quantity of clinical and demographic metadata differed by source and by participant and was supplied without curation.

TCRbeta CDR3 regions were amplified from genomic DNA by means of the immunoSEQ Assay, a bias-controlled multiplex PCR. On the authors' methods: The number of nucleated cells in each sample was estimated by amplification of reference gene primers within the assay. To quantify the absolute abundance of each unique TCRbeta CDR3 rearrangement, sequence reads were collapsed and filtered. For each sample, productive Simpson clonality was calculated by taking the square root of Simpson's diversity index across productive rearrangements. TCRdb limited this immuneACCESS table to in-frame rearrangements with V and J called. A share of clones is missing; checked studies link under half to unresolved V genes, and the rest is unexplained. The D gene and trimming were derived from the DNA, and the V and J assignments and clone size from that table. For this sample there are roughly 100,000 clones; just under 85% appear just once. Less than 10% of the sample rests with the top ten.

The receptor was derived from a man in his forties with active or convalescent COVID-19. Material for sequencing was peripheral blood.

The DNA reads TGCGCCAGCAGCCAAGAGGGGGGTCCCTACGAGCAGTACTTC. The translation is CASSQEGGPYEQYF. The sequence links TRBV4-1 to TRBJ2-7; TRBD2 might be the D gene, on 6 matching bases. The V end loses 0 bases and the J end loses 2 bases, and a stretch of 8 bases separates them. Sequences MGHRA (CDR1) and YSYEKL (CDR2) are obtained from the germline V gene. The CDR3 has 14 amino acids, counting the end cysteine and phenylalanine. Only the CDR3 DNA is retained, 42 bases long and in frame from the first base.